This entry lists 23 T cell receptor beta chains sequenced from one sample in a study of CD8 T cells in Susac syndrome (dated by TCRdb to about 2019). The library was prepared using the immunoSEQ multiplex PCR assay. RNA was extracted using the RNeasy kit, and about 0.45 to 1 ug of the RNA was reverse transcribed with random hexamers. TCRdb applied fastp at Q25 and MiXCR to the public reads, then kept only in-frame beta chains. A single entry per CDR3 protein holds the most common genes and DNA from its merged rows. Within this sample are roughly 250,000 distinct CDR3 sequences, with almost 97% of them counted one time only. The ten largest clones add up to approximately 0.1% of the sample. The sequenced sample was CD4+ T cells from PBMCs. These receptors were collected from a human donor with Susac syndrome.

This chain joins TRBV30 and TRBJ2-2; D gene unclear. V dropped 3 bases and J dropped 4 bases, with 18 bases sitting between them. In germline, CDR1 is GTSNPN, CDR2 SVGIG (reference sequence). The CDR3 consists of 16 residues. CDR3 DNA sequence: TGTGCCTGGAGGTGGGCCGGTGCCCCTTCCACCGGGGAGCTGTTTTTT. As protein: CAWRWAGAPSTGELFF. The full variable domain, its missing parts supplied by reference TRBV30 and TRBJ2-2, is SQTIHQWPATLVQPVGSPLSLECTVEGTSNPNLYWYRQAAGRGLQLLFYSVGIGQISSEVPQNLSASRPQDRQFILSSKKLLLSDSGFYLCAWRWAGAPSTGELFFGEGSRLTVL.

V and J are TRBV24-1 and TRBJ1-3; no clear D gene. The CDR3 is 15 amino acids. Germline V gene sequence: CDR1 KGHDR, CDR2 SFDVKD. V was pared by 0 bases and J by 1 base, with 6 bases between. In DNA form, the CDR3 reads TGTGCCACCAGTGATTTGCGGGGATCTGGAAACACCATATATTTT. Translation: CATSDLRGSGNTIYF.

In this sample, this clonotype turned up once. The chain uses TRBV2 and TRBJ1-2; D is unresolved. V lost 7 bases and J 1 base, leaving 7 bases between the germline ends. The CDR3 runs to 12 residues. CDR1 SNHLY and CDR2 FYNNEI come from the germline V gene. The CDR3 here is CASTPFNYGYTF. CDR3 sequence (DNA): TGTGCCAGCACACCATTTAACTATGGCTACACCTTC.

This clonotype has only one observation. The rearrangement links TRBV5-1 to TRBJ2-5; no firm D call. The CDR3 sequence is 16 residues long. V was clipped by 3 bases and J by 1 base, with 16 bases between them. Germline CDR1 is SGHRS and CDR2 is YFSETQ. The CDR3 coding sequence is TGCGCCAGCAGCTCCCTCCCGGCCGCCTTCCAAGAGACCCAGTACTTC. Its translation is CASSSLPAAFQETQYF.

The rearrangement uses TRBV29-1 and TRBJ1-1, with D possibly TRBD1 on 6 matching bases. Germline CDR1 SQVTM, CDR2 ANQGSEA. The CDR3 is 12 amino acids. Trimming took off 6 bases at V and 4 bases at J, with 12 bases between the two ends. Here the CDR3 reads CSVHREFTEAFF. The CDR3 region has the DNA TGCAGCGTGCACAGGGAGTTCACTGAAGCTTTCTTT. The complete variable domain, with remaining parts taken from reference TRBV29-1 and TRBJ1-1, reads SAVISQKPSRDICQRGTSLTIQCQVDSQVTMMFWYRQQPGQSLTLIATANQGSEATYESGFVIDKFPISRPNLTFSTLTVSNMSPEDSSIYLCSVHREFTEAFFGQGTRLTVV.

The chain carries TRBV20-1 and TRBJ1-2; D possibly corresponds to TRBD1 (5 bases). V shed 6 bases and J shed 1 base, with 15 bases lying between them. There are 14 residues in the CDR3. CDR1 is DFQATT, CDR2 SNEGSKA, per germline (reference sequence). The CDR3 DNA follows: TGCAGTGCCATAGGAGTAGGGGTTAACTATGGCTACACCTTC. This translates into CSAIGVGVNYGYTF.

The V call is TRBV5-1, the J call TRBJ2-2; D is uncertain. The CDR3 consists of 13 residues. Per germline, CDR1 SGHRS and CDR2 YFSETQ. V lost 5 bases and J 4 bases, leaving 9 bases between the germline ends. The CDR3 DNA sequence: TGCGCCAGCAGGTTGACTGTCACCGGGGAGCTGTTTTTT. Translating gives CASRLTVTGELFF.

The chain uses TRBV27 and TRBJ2-2; D tentatively reads TRBD1 or TRBD2 (6 bases each). V was shortened by 7 bases and J by 4 bases, with 19 bases between the two germline ends. CDR1 MNHEY and CDR2 SMNVEV come from the germline V gene (reference sequence). The CDR3 extends over 16 amino acids. The CDR3 loop reads CASIGGTGYGTGELFF. DNA for the CDR3: TGTGCCAGCATCGGGGGAACAGGGTACGGCACCGGGGAGCTGTTTTTT.

J is TRBJ1-3 and V is TRBV6-1; maybe TRBD1 (6 bases). CDR1 and CDR2 from the germline V gene are MNHNS and SASEGT. The CDR3 is 16 amino acids. Between the trimmed V and J ends, which lost 5 bases and 4 bases, there was a span of 18 bases. CDR3 bases: TGTGCCAGCAGTCGGGACACTCGTACCTCCGGAAACACCATATATTTT. It specifies CASSRDTRTSGNTIYF.

The chain carries TRBV29-1 and TRBJ1-2, with D possibly matching TRBD1 (5 bases). Germline V gene sequence: CDR1 SQVTM, CDR2 ANQGSEA. Trimming stripped 5 bases from V and 3 bases from J, with 13 bases between. The CDR3 totals 13 residues. The CDR3 DNA reads TGCAGCGTTCAACCGACAGCTTACTATGGCTACACCTTC. Residues: CSVQPTAYYGYTF.

V gene TRBV20-1 combines with J gene TRBJ1-2; possibly TRBD1 for D (5 bases). The germline V gene has CDR1 DFQATT and CDR2 SNEGSKA (reference sequence). The CDR3 sequence is 13 residues long. V lost 6 bases, J lost 4 bases, and 15 bases lay in between. This CDR3 reads CSAATDSSYGYTF. DNA of the CDR3: TGCAGTGCCGCCACCGACAGCTCCTATGGCTACACCTTC.

CDR3 DNA: TGCAGCGTTACAACGGGACACCAGCCCCAGCATTTT. This gives the protein CSVTTGHQPQHF. V gene TRBV29-1 combines with J gene TRBJ1-5; D possibly corresponds to TRBD1 (6 bases). This CDR3 comprises 12 residues. Germline loops: CDR1 SQVTM, CDR2 ANQGSEA. Trimming left V 5 bases short and J 7 bases short, with 12 bases between.

This clonotype was seen a few times. V usage is TRBV2 and J usage is TRBJ2-3; 8 bases agree with TRBD1. The germline CDR1 and CDR2 sequences are SNHLY and FYNNEI. J was trimmed by 6 bases and V by 8 bases; bases with no gene match: 7. This CDR3 spans 13 amino acids. CDR3 protein: CASPQGARDTQYF. The CDR3, as DNA: TGTGCCAGCCCTCAGGGGGCGCGGGATACGCAGTATTTT.

The genes are TRBV2 and TRBJ2-5; D remains ambiguous. The germline V and J ends were trimmed by 6 bases and 3 bases, with 5 bases remaining between them. Germline lookup yields CDR1 SNHLY and CDR2 FYNNEI. This CDR3 spans 11 amino acids. The CDR3 loop reads CASRPEETQYF. CDR3 coding DNA: TGTGCCAGCAGGCCCGAAGAGACCCAGTACTTC.

The rearrangement links TRBV5-6 to TRBJ2-2; D is unclear. Trimming took off 0 bases at V and 6 bases at J, with 6 bases between the two ends. Per germline, CDR1 SGHDT and CDR2 YYEEEE. This CDR3 spans 13 amino acids. The CDR3, as DNA: TGTGCCAGCAGCTTGGTTGGTCCCGGGGAGCTGTTTTTT. It codes for CASSLVGPGELFF.

The genes are TRBV6-5 and TRBJ2-7; 7 bases line up with TRBD1. CDR1 MNHEY and CDR2 SVGAGI come from the germline V gene. The CDR3 is 12 amino acids. V shed 6 bases and J 7 bases; nucleotides not matched to a gene: 6. The CDR3: CASSTGQKEQYF. CDR3 DNA: TGTGCCAGCAGCACGGGACAGAAGGAGCAGTACTTC.

The chain carries TRBV29-1 and TRBJ2-5; no reliable D call. Trimming removed 4 bases from V and 1 base from J, with 7 bases in between. CDR3 size: 12 residues. Germline assignment: CDR1 SQVTM and CDR2 ANQGSEA. Here the CDR3 DNA reads TGCAGCGTTGGGCCACGCCAAGAGACCCAGTACTTC. Encoded protein: CSVGPRQETQYF.

The chain is built from TRBV19 and TRBJ1-2; no clear D gene. The CDR3 covers 13 residues. The germline gives CDR1 LNHDA, CDR2 SQIVND (reference sequence). V was shortened by 9 bases and J by 8 bases, with 19 bases between the two germline ends. This CDR3 is CASSTPEGAGYTF. In DNA, the CDR3 is TGTGCCAGCTCCACCCCGGAAGGAGCCGGCTACACCTTC.

The table lists this clonotype with a count of one. This chain uses TRBV13 with TRBJ2-7; 9 nucleotides match TRBD1. Germline CDR1 is PRHDT and CDR2 is FYEKMQ (reference sequence). There are 15 residues in the CDR3. Trimming removed 5 bases from V and 3 bases from J; junction bases left unmatched: 8. The CDR3 DNA reads as TGTGCCAGCAGCCCCCGGGACAGGGATTACTACGAGCAGTACTTC. Translation: CASSPRDRDYYEQYF.

The chain couples TRBV7-3 to TRBJ2-2; 9 bases match TRBD1. Germline V lookup: CDR1 SGHTA, CDR2 FQGTGA. The CDR3 has 16 amino acids. V shed 7 bases, J shed 5 bases, and the junction held 11 bases outside the gene matches. Written as DNA, the CDR3 is TGTGCCAGCACCCCTATGGGACAGGGAGGTACCGGGGAGCTGTTTTTT. As protein: CASTPMGQGGTGELFF.

On this clonotype itself: The junction and the germline gene differ at one end; a read error may be behind it. For the CDR3, the DNA is TGTGCCAGCAGTACCTCAGGCGGGAGGGCCCACCTCTTC. It translates to CASSTSGGRAHLF. The rearrangement uses TRBV12-3 or TRBV12-4 and TRBJ2-1; TRBD2 agrees at 9 bases. This CDR3 contains 13 residues.

J is TRBJ1-5 and V is TRBV29-1; D ambiguous. Germline CDR1 reads SQVTM; CDR2 reads ANQGSEA. CDR3 length: 13 residues. V was clipped by 4 bases and J by 6 bases, with 13 bases between them. The CDR3 DNA follows: TGCAGCGTTGCAAGGGATGACGGTCAGCCCCAGCATTTT. It translates to CSVARDDGQPQHF.

This clonotype was detected only once. The chain employs TRBV9 and TRBJ2-3, with 9 bases aligning to TRBD2. The CDR3 extends over 15 amino acids. Trimming at V came to 4 bases and at J to 15 bases, leaving 18 bases not matched to a gene. CDR1 is SGDLS, CDR2 YYNGEE, per germline. The CDR3 nucleotides read TGTGCCAGCAGCCCTTCAGGGACTAGCTTACGAACGCCTTATTTT. Amino acid sequence: CASSPSGTSLRTPYF.